This T cell receptor beta chain was retrieved from a study of radiotherapy plus CTLA-4 blockade in lung cancer. With ipilimumab providing CTLA-4 blockade, focal radiation was administered to patients who had chemo-refractory metastatic non-small-cell lung cancer. Whole-study findings and limits: With interferon-beta, early dynamics of blood T cell clones were reported to best predict response.

With respect to this clone: Its target is unknown.

Method: immunoSEQ multiplex PCR; TCRdb's copy keeps in-frame clones and lacks some. The table has over 80,000 clones, 83% seen once. V was shortened by 1 base and J by 5 bases, with 9 bases between the two germline ends. The CDR3 length is 14 residues. Looked up from germline, CDR1 is SGHVS and CDR2 is FQNEAQ. The sequence came from a human donor with non-small cell lung cancer who had stable disease on radiotherapy plus ipilimumab. This chain links TRBV7-8 with TRBJ2-1; D unresolved. Here the sequenced sample was peripheral blood, taken from a patient treated with radiotherapy plus ipilimumab. Here the CDR3 DNA reads TGTGCCAGCAGCTTAGTCGGCGGCGACAATGAGCAGTTCTTC. It yields the protein CASSLVGGDNEQFF.